The rows below give T cell receptor beta chains drawn from one sample of a study of T cell responses to AZD1222 COVID-19 vaccine. Produced via immunoSEQ multiplex PCR; TCRdb's table is partial and in-frame only. Seen here are about 87,000 clones, 88% observed once, and the top ten hold around 3%. Sequences were derived from peripheral blood, sampled on day 0 of AZD1222 vaccination. The receptors stem from an adult in good health. The CDR3 runs from the conserved cysteine through the conserved F or W. A D gene is named only where the DNA matches it firmly. Only some rows state a clone size, as once, few, many or a class for expanded clones.

clone size | J gene | V gene | D gene | CDR3 DNA | CDR3 protein
NA | TRBJ1-2 | TRBV7-2 | NA | TGTGCCAGCAGCTTAGTGCGGGACAAAGGCGATGGCTACACCTTC | CASSLVRDKGDGYTF
once | TRBJ2-2 | TRBV3-1/TRBV3-2 | NA | TGTGCCAGCAGCCAAGCCGGGGAGCTGTTTTTT | CASSQAGELFF
NA | TRBJ1-4 | TRBV18 | NA | TGTGCCAGCTCACGGGACCTAGGAACTAATGAAAAACTGTTTTTT | CASSRDLGTNEKLFF
NA | TRBJ1-2 | TRBV7-2 | NA | TGTGCCAGCAGCTTACCCAAGAACTATGGCTACACCTTC | CASSLPKNYGYTF
NA | TRBJ1-5 | TRBV18 | TRBD1 | TGTGCCAGCTCACCCCGACAGGGGAATCAGCCCCAGCATTTT | CASSPRQGNQPQHF
few | TRBJ2-3 | TRBV11-2 | NA | TGTGCCAGCAGCTTCGGACTTAGCCCAGATACGCAGTATTTT | CASSFGLSPDTQYF
NA | TRBJ2-7 | TRBV5-1 | TRBD1 | TGCGCCAGCAGCCTGGGGCAGGGGGCCTACGAGCAGTACTTC | CASSLGQGAYEQYF
NA | TRBJ2-1 | TRBV6-2/TRBV6-3 | NA | TGTGCCAGCAGTTACGGGGTGCAGCAACCCCACAATGAGCAGTTCTTC | CASSYGVQQPHNEQFF
NA | TRBJ1-2 | TRBV3-1/TRBV3-2 | NA | TGTGCCAGCAGCCAAGAATTTGAGGGCATCTATGGCTACACCTTC | CASSQEFEGIYGYTF
NA | TRBJ2-1 | TRBV5-1 | NA | TGCGCCAGCAGCTTACTGAGCTCCTACAATGAGCAGTTCTTC | CASSLLSSYNEQFF
NA | TRBJ1-2 | TRBV19 | TRBD1 | TGTGCCAGTAGTGTCTTAGAAGACAGGGGACGGTATGGCTACACCTTC | CASSVLEDRGRYGYTF
NA | TRBJ2-7 | TRBV29-1 | NA | TGCAGCGTTGAAGGGGACGAAATTAGCTCCTACGAGCAGTACTTC | CSVEGDEISSYEQYF
once | TRBJ1-5 | TRBV19 | NA | TGTGCCAGTACTATGAAACAGGGACTCAATCAGCCCCAGCATTTT | CASTMKQGLNQPQHF
NA | TRBJ2-1 | TRBV7-3 | TRBD1 | TGTGCCAGCAGCAACCTGGACAGGGAACACAATGAGCAGTTCTTC | CASSNLDREHNEQFF
NA | TRBJ2-7 | TRBV5-1 | NA | TGCGCCAGCAACCGTCTCGTTCCACAGGGGACTGTCCACGAGCAGTACTTC | CASNRLVPQGTVHEQYF
few | TRBJ2-2 | TRBV19 | TRBD1 | TGTGCCAGTAGTAGACTACCGGGACAGGCAAACACCGGGGAGCTGTTTTTT | CASSRLPGQANTGELFF
NA | TRBJ1-1 | TRBV29-1 | NA | TGCAGCGTCGCCTCCCCGGGACGCACGAAGGGAGAAGCTTTCTTT | CSVASPGRTKGEAFF